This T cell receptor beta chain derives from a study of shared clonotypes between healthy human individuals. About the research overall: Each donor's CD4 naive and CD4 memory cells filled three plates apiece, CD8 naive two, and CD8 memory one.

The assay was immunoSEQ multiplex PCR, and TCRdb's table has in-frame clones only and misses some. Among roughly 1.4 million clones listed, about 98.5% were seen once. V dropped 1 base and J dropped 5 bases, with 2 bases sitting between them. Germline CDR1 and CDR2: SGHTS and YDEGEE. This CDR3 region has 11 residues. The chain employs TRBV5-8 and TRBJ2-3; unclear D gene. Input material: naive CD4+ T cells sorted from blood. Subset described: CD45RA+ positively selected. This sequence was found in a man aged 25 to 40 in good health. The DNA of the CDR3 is TGTGCCAGCAGCTTGCAAGATACGCAGTATTTT. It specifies CASSLQDTQYF. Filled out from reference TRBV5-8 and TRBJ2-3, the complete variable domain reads EAGVTQSPTHLIKTRGQQATLRCSPISGHTSVYWYQQALGLGLQFLLWYDEGEERNRGNFPPRFSGRQFPNYSSELNVNALELEDSALYLCASSLQDTQYFGPGTRLTVL.